Shown below are 17 T cell receptor beta chains from a single sample sequenced in a study of T cells in Graves' hyperthyroidism and ophthalmopathy. TCR beta CDR3 region amplification was performed from RNA transcripts. The HTBI primer set served for first-round RT-PCR of the TCR CDR3. Using its own MiXCR run on the multiplex PCR reads, TCRdb lists one record per CDR3 protein. The sample lists over 500,000 distinct CDR3 sequences; 12% to 15% were seen once. The sample consisted of blood. Receptors originate from a woman between 40 and 55 years old with Graves' hyperthyroidism.

This clonotype was picked up many times. The chain employs TRBV20-1 and TRBJ2-5, with D perhaps matching TRBD1 or TRBD2 (5 bases each). Trimming pared 6 bases from V and 3 bases from J, leaving 23 bases between. Germline V gene sequence: CDR1 DFQATT, CDR2 SNEGSKA (reference sequence). CDR3 length: 16 residues. The CDR3 reads CSAPKVGVGWEETQYF. Written as DNA, the CDR3 is TGCAGTGCCCCAAAAGTGGGGGTCGGATGGGAAGAGACCCAGTACTTC.

This clonotype was detected ten times or more. The chain combines TRBV6-1 with TRBJ1-2; D is ambiguous. This CDR3 has 15 amino acids. Germline V gene sequence: CDR1 MNHNS, CDR2 SASEGT. V gave up 6 bases and J gave up 2 bases, with 16 bases separating them. The DNA of the CDR3 is TGTGCCAGCAGCCTTGACGGATCTGGAAACTATGGCTACACCTTC. Translated, it gives CASSLDGSGNYGYTF.

This clonotype was picked up many times. This rearrangement joins TRBV9 to TRBJ1-2; the D gene is possibly TRBD1 (6 bases). V was cut by 0 bases and J by 3 bases, with 12 bases left in between. Germline assignment: CDR1 SGDLS and CDR2 YYNGEE. CDR3 length equals 15 residues. CDR3 sequence (DNA): TGTGCCAGCAGCGTAGGGACAAAGGGGGACTATGGCTACACCTTC. Protein: CASSVGTKGDYGYTF. The full variable domain, its missing parts supplied by reference TRBV9 and TRBJ1-2, is DSGVTQTPKHLITATGQRVTLRCSPRSGDLSVYWYQQSLDQGLQFLIQYYNGEERAKGNILERFSAQQFPDLHSELNLSSLELGDSALYFCASSVGTKGDYGYTFGSGTRLTVV.

J is TRBJ1-2 and V is TRBV20-1; weak D call: TRBD1 (6 bases). CDR1 is DFQATT and CDR2 is SNEGSKA in the germline V gene (reference sequence). The CDR3 runs 12 residues. Trimming took 3 bases from V and 5 from J, leaving 10 bases between them. CDR3 amino acids: CSASGQLYGYTF. CDR3 bases: TGCAGTGCTAGCGGACAGTTATATGGCTACACCTTC.

This clonotype occurred many times. The CDR3 coding sequence is TGCAGTGCCCACCTCTGGGCGAATATCTACGAGCAGTACTTC. Protein sequence: CSAHLWANIYEQYF. The chain uses TRBV20-1 and TRBJ2-7; the D is unclear. CDR3 size: 14 residues. Germline-derived CDR1 and CDR2 are DFQATT and SNEGSKA (reference sequence). Trimming pared 6 bases from V and 3 bases from J, leaving 18 bases between.

This chain joins TRBV6-1 and TRBJ2-7; 8 bases match TRBD2. CDR1 is MNHNS and CDR2 is SASEGT in the germline V gene. The CDR3 extends over 14 amino acids. The junction had 7 bases not matched to a gene; V was cut back by 6 bases and J by 3 bases. The DNA for the CDR3 is TGTGCCAGCAGCCCCCTTCGGGAGGGCTACGAGCAGTACTTC. Encoded protein: CASSPLREGYEQYF.

The chain combines TRBV9 with TRBJ1-5; D remains ambiguous. Trimming removed 0 bases from V and 3 bases from J, with 4 bases in between. Germline assignment: CDR1 SGDLS and CDR2 YYNGEE. The CDR3 extends over 13 amino acids. The CDR3 DNA is TGTGCCAGCAGCGTAGAACCCAATCAGCCCCAGCATTTT. Its translation is CASSVEPNQPQHF.

Concerning this clonotype: A read error may be the cause here, since a much bigger clone is one base away. The chain has TRBV7-2 and TRBJ1-5; possible D gene TRBD1, 5 bases. The ends were cut back, 3 bases at V and 3 bases at J, with 9 bases in the middle. CDR1 SGHTA and CDR2 FQGNSA come from the germline V gene. This CDR3 region has 14 residues. The CDR3 spells CASSFMGLNQPQHF. CDR3 nucleotide sequence: TGTGCCAGCAGCTTTATGGGGCTCAATCAGCCCCAGCATTTT.

Many counts were recorded for this clonotype. The rearrangement joins TRBV3-1 to TRBJ2-7; a possible D gene is TRBD2 (5 bases). The length of the CDR3 is 12 residues. CDR1 is LGHDT, CDR2 YNNKEL, per germline (reference sequence). V lost 1 base and J lost 5, with 6 bases in between. CDR3 in DNA: TGTGCCAGCAGCCAAGTCGGGGACGAGCAGTACTTC. It encodes CASSQVGDEQYF.

This clonotype occurred many times. The rearrangement joins TRBV2 to TRBJ1-3; D call uncertain. The CDR3 spans 14 residues. V was pared by 2 bases and J by 0 bases, with 5 bases between. Germline V CDR1 and CDR2: SNHLY, FYNNEI. CDR3 region: CASSERSSGNTIYF. The DNA of the CDR3 is TGTGCCAGCAGTGAACGCAGCTCTGGAAACACCATATATTTT.

This clonotype was recorded many times. The chain carries TRBV24-1 and TRBJ2-2, with D possibly TRBD2 on 6 matching bases. The CDR3 loop spans 12 amino acids. Trimming stripped 10 bases from V and 6 bases from J, with 11 bases between. CDR1 and CDR2 (germline): KGHDR, SFDVKD. The CDR3 nucleotides read TGTGCCACTGTGGGGGGACCCGGGGAGCTGTTTTTT. Translated: CATVGGPGELFF.

J is TRBJ1-1 and V is TRBV24-1; TRBD1 might be the D (6 bases). V dropped 0 bases and J dropped 10 bases, with 8 bases sitting between them. The CDR3 sequence is 12 residues long. Germline V CDR1 and CDR2: KGHDR, SFDVKD. The chain's CDR3 is CATSDLGGAAFF. The CDR3 DNA is TGTGCCACCAGTGATTTGGGGGGGGCAGCTTTCTTT.

The V call is TRBV30, the J call TRBJ1-3, with D unresolved. This CDR3 has 13 amino acids. The V and J ends lost 2 bases and 0 bases respectively, with 5 bases between them. Germline V CDR1 and CDR2: GTSNPN, SVGIG (reference sequence). The CDR3 protein is CAWSMNSGNTIYF. Here the CDR3 DNA reads TGTGCCTGGAGTATGAACTCTGGAAACACCATATATTTT.

Details on this clonotype: A clone one base away is much larger, so this may be a read error. The CDR3 DNA reads TGCGGCGTTGGGCAGGACTGGGACTACGAGCAGTACTTC. Protein: CGVGQDWDYEQYF. The gene calls are TRBV29-1 and TRBJ2-7, with D maybe TRBD2 (5 bases). The CDR3 consists of 13 residues. From germline, CDR1 is SQVTM and CDR2 ANQGSEA.

This clonotype was counted many times. The chain couples TRBV28 to TRBJ2-2, with D perhaps matching TRBD2 (6 bases). The length of the CDR3 is 15 residues. V lost 7 bases, J lost 2 bases, and 14 bases lay in between. CDR1 is MDHEN, CDR2 SYDVKM, per germline. The CDR3 DNA follows: TGTGCCAGCATCAAGGCGGGACGAAACACCGGGGAGCTGTTTTTT. Translation: CASIKAGRNTGELFF. Filled out from reference TRBV28 and TRBJ2-2, the complete variable domain reads DVKVTQSSRYLVKRTGEKVFLECVQDMDHENMFWYRQDPGLGLRLIYFSYDVKMKEKGDIPEGYSVSREKKERFSLILESASTNQTSMYLCASIKAGRNTGELFFGEGSRLTVL.

This clonotype has a count of ten or more. Its ends do not fully match the called genes, so a read error is possible. This chain links TRBV5-1 with TRBJ1-1; the D gene is possibly TRBD1 (6 bases). CDR3 size: 14 residues. CDR1 SGHRS and CDR2 YFSETQ come from the germline V gene. The CDR3: CASRLSTGNTEAFF. The CDR3 DNA reads as TGCGCCAGCCGCTTATCGACAGGGAACACTGAAGCTTTCTTT. Variable domain in full (rest from reference TRBV5-1 and TRBJ1-1): KAGVTQTPRYLIKTRGQQVTLSCSPISGHRSVSWYQQTPGQGLQFLFEYFSETQRNKGNFPGRFSGRQFSNSRSEMNVSTLELGDSALYLCASRLSTGNTEAFFGQGTRLTVV.

This clonotype was seen at least ten times. The chain joins TRBV11-2 to TRBJ2-7; D perhaps matches TRBD2 (6 bases). The CDR3 length is 13 residues. V lost 10 bases, J lost 0 bases, and 13 bases lay in between. Germline V gene sequence: CDR1 SGHAT, CDR2 FQNNGV. In nucleotides, the CDR3 is TGTGCCATCCAGCGGGCCGCCTCCTACGAGCAGTACTTC. It codes for CAIQRAASYEQYF. Using reference TRBV11-2 and TRBJ2-7 for the parts outside the CDR3, the full variable domain is EAGVAQSPRYKIIEKRQSVAFWCNPISGHATLYWYQQILGQGPKLLIQFQNNGVVDDSQLPKDRFSAERLKGVDSTLKIQPAKLEDSAVYLCAIQRAASYEQYFGPGTRLTVT.